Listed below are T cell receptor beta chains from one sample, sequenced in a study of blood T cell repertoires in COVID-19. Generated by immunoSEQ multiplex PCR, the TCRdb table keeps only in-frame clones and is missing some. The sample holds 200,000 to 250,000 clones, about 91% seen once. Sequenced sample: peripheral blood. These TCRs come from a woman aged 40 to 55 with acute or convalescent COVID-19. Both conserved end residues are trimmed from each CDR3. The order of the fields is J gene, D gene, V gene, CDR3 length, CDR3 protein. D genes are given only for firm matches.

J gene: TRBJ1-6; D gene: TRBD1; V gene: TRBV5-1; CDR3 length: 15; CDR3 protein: ASSPGQLVHNNSPLH
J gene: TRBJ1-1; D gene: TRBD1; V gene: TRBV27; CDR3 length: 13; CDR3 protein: ASKGTGRVNTEAF
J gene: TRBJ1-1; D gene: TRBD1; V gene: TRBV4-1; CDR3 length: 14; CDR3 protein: ASSQVVGGPVFEAF
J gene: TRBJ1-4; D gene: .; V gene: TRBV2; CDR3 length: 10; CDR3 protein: ASTGEHKKLF
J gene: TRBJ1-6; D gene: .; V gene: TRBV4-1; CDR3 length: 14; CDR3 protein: ASSQGTFLWRSPLH
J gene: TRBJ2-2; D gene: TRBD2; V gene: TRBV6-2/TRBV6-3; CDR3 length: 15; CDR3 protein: ASSYSSGGVNTGELF
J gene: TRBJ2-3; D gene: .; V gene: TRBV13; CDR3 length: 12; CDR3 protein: ASSTAAATDTQY
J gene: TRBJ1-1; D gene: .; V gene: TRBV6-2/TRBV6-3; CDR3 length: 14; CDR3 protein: ASSYDGSGWNTEAF
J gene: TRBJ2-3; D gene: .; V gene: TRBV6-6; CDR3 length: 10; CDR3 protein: ASSLNTDTQY
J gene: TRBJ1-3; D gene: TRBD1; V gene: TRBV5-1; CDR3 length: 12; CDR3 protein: ASSNTGVGNTIY
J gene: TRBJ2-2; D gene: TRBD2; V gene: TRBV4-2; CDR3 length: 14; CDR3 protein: ASSLGLAWNTGELF
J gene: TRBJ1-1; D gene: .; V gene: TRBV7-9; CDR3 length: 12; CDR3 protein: ASSLERGRTEAF
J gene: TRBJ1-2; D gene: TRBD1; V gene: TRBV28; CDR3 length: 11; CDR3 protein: ASSFQGESGYT
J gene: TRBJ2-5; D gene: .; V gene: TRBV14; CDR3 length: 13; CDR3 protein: ASSHCSGLQETQY
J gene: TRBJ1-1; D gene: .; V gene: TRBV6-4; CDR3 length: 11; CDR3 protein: ASRPGHHTEAF
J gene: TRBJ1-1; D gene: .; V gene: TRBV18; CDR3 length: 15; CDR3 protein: ASFLPHGLGQNTEAF
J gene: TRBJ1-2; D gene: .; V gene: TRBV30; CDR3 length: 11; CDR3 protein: ACPWEGPYGYT
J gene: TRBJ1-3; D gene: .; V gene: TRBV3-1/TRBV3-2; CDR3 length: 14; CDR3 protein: ASGRGTRAAGNTIY
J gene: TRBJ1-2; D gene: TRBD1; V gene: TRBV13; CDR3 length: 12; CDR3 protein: ASSLGRTGDGYT
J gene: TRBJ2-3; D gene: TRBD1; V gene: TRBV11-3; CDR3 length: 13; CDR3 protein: ASSLGDRETDTQY
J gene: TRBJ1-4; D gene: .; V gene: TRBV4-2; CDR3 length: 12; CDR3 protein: ASSQGGEGEKLF
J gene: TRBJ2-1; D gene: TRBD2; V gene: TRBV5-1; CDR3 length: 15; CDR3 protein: ASSLVATSGAFNEQF
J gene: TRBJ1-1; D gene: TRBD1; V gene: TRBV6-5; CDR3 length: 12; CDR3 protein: ASSYSDRVTEAF
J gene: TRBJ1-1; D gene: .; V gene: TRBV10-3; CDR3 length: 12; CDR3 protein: AMALGAQNTEAF
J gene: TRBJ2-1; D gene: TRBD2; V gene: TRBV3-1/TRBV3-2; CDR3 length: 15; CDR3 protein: ASSQPRLAGGANEQF
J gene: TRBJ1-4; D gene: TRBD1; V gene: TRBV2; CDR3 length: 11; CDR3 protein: ASRGGQAEKLF
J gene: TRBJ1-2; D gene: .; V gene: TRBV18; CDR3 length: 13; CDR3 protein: ASSPPRAANYGYT
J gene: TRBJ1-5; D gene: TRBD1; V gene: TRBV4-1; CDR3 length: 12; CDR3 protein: ASMGTGYNQPQH
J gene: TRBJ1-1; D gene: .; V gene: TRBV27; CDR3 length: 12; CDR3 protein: ASRYREASTEAF
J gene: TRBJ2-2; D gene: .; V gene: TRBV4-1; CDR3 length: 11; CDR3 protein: ASSQYRTGELF
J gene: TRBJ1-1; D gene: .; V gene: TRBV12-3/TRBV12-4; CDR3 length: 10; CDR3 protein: ASSPNPTEAF
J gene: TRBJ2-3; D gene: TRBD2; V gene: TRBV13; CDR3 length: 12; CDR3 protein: ASRKAGRTDTQY
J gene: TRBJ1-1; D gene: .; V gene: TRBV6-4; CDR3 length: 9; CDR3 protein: ASRQGTEAF
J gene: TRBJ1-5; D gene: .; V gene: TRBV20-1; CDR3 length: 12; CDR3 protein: SASWSSRNQPQH
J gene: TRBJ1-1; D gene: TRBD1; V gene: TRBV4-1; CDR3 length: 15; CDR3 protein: ASSQAGTGIRNTEAF
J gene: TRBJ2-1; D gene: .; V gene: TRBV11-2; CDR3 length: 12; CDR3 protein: ASSLAGEGDEQF
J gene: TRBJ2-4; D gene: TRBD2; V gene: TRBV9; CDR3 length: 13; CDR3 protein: ASSSRIAGRDIQY
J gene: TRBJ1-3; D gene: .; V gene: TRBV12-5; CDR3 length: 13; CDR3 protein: ASGLVRRGGNTIY
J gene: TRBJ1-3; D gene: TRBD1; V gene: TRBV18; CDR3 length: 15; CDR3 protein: ASSPTKTGVSGNTIY
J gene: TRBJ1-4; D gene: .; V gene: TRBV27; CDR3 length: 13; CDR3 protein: ASSFGQLANEKLF
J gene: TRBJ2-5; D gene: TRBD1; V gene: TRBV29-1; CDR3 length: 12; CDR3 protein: SVGGSTGGETQY
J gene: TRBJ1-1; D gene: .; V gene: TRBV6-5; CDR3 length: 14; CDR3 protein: ASSYSYRVRDTEAF
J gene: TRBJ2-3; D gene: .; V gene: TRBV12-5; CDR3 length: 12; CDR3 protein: ASGGGGSTDTQY
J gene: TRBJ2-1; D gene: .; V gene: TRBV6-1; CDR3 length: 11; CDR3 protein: ASSEPGRGSAF
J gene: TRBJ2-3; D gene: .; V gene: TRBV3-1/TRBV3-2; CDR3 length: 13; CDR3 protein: ASSPVVGDTDTQY